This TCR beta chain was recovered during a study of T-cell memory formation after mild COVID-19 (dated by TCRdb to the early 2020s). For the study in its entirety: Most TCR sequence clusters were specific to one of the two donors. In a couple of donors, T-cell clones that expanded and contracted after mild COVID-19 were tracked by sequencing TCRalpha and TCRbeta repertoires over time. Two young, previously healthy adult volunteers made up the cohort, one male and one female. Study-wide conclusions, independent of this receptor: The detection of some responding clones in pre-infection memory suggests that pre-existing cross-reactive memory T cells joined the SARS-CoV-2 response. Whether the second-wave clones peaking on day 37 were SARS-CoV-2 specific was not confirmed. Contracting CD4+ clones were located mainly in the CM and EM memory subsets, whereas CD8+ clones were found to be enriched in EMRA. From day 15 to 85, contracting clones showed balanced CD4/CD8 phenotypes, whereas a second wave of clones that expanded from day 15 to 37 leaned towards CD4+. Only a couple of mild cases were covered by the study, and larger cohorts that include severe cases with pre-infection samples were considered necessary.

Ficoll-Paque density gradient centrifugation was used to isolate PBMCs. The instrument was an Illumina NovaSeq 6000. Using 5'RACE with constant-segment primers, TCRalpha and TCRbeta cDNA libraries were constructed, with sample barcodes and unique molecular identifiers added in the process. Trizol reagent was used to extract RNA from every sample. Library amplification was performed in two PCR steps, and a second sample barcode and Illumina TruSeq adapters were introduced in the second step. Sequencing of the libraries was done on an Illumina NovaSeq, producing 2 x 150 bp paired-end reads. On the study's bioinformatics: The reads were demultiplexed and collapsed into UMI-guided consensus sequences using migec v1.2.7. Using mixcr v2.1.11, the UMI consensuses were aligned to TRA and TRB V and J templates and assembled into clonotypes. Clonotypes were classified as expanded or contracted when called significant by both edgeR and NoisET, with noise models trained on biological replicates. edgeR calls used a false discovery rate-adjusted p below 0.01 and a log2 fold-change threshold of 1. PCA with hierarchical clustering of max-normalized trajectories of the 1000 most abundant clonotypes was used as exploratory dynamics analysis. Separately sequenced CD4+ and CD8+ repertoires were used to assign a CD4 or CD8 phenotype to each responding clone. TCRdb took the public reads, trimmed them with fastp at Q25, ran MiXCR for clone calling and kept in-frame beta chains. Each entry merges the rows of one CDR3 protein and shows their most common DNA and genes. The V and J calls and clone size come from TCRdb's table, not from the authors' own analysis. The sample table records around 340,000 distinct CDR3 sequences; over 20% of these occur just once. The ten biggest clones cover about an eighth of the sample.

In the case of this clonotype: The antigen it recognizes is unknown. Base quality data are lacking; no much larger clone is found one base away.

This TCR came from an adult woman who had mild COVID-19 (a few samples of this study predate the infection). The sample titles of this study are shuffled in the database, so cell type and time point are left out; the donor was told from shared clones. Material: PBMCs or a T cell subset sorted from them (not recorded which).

The DNA sequence reads TGTGCCAGCAGTTTACAGCGGGGGGTTCCAGATACGCAGTATTTT. Its protein product is CASSLQRGVPDTQYF. Recombination joined TRBV12-3 or TRBV12-4 with TRBJ2-3; 9 junctional bases match TRBD2. The CDR3 has 15 amino acids, counting the end cysteine and phenylalanine. The only DNA kept is the CDR3, 45 bases in frame from the first base. V loses 2 bases at its end and J loses 4 bases; junction bases beyond the gene matches: 4.